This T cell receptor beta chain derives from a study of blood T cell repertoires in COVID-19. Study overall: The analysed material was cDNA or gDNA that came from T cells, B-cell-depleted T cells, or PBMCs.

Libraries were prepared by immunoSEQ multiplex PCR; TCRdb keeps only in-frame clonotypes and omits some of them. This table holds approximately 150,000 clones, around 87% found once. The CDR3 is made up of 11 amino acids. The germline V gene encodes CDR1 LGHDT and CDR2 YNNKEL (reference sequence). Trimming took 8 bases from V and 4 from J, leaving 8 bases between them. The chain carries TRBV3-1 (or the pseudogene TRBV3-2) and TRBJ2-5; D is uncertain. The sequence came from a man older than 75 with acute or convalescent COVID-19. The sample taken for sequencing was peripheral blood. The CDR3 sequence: CASSGLETQYF. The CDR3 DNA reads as TGTGCCAGCTCCGGGTTAGAGACCCAGTACTTC.